The T cell receptor (beta chain) under discussion was sequenced for a study of blood T cell repertoires in COVID-19. Whole-study context: COVID-19 samples collected from the United States, Italy and Spain covered acute and convalescent phases.

Method: immunoSEQ multiplex PCR; TCRdb's copy keeps in-frame clones and lacks some. The sample includes about 200,000 clones, 80% to 90% of them seen just once. With 8 bases clipped from V and 8 bases from J, the junction kept 13 bases outside the gene matches. Germline V gene sequence: CDR1 SNHLY, CDR2 FYNNEI. The CDR3 consists of 15 residues. The rearrangement uses TRBV2 and TRBJ2-1; 9 bases are a match to TRBD2. This clonotype was sampled from a man aged 50-59 years with active or convalescent COVID-19. Sequences were obtained from peripheral blood. The CDR3 loop is CASGAAGGPIDEQFF. CDR3 in DNA: TGTGCCAGCGGGGCGGCGGGGGGGCCTATCGATGAGCAGTTCTTC.